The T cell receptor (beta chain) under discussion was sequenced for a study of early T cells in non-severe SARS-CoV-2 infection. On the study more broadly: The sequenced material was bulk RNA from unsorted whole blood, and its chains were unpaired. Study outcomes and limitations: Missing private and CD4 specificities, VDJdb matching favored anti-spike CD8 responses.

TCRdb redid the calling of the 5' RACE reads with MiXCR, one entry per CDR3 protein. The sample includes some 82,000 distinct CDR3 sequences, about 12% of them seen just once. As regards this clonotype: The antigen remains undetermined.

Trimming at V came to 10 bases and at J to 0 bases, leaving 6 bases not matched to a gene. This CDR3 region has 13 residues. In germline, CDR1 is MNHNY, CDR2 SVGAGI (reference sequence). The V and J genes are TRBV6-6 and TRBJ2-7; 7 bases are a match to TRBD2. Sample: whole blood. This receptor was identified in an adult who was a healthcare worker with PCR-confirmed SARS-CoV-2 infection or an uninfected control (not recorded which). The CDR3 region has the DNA TGTGCCATTCAAGCGGGATCCTCCTACGAGCAGTACTTC. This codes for CAIQAGSSYEQYF.